The sequence of this T cell receptor (beta chain) was determined in a study of blood T cells in healthy people across ages. Germline-derived CDR1 and CDR2 are DFQATT and SNEGSKA (reference sequence). The CDR3 has 17 residues. V shed 0 bases, J shed 2 bases, and the junction held 10 bases outside the gene matches. Through a sample-barcoded 5' primer and a J-beta primer mix, a second PCR was run for roughly 7 to 11 cycles. Each CDR3 protein gets one entry after TCRdb re-called the 5' RACE reads with MiXCR. Of about 1.5 million distinct CDR3 sequences listed, under 55% were seen once; the top ten hold less than 5%. This clonotype has only a few counts.

The chain couples TRBV20-1 to TRBJ2-3, with 8 nucleotides matching TRBD2. Sequencing was done on a sample of blood. This clonotype was sampled from a woman between 18 and 29 years old in good health. The CDR3 DNA is TGCAGTGCTAGAGATTCATCTGGCGGGAGGACCACAGATACGCAGTATTTT. Its protein is CSARDSSGGRTTDTQYF.